A selection of T cell receptor beta chains follows, all from one sample in a study of T cell repertoires in aging, cancer and after chemotherapy. MiXCR, run by TCRdb on the multiplex PCR reads, gives a single entry per CDR3 protein. This table holds approximately 1,800 distinct CDR3 sequences, around 30% found once. The sequencing sample was made of blood. The receptor set was obtained from a human donor with a blood cancer. The donor label of this sample is uncertain. CDR3s include the opening cysteine and the closing phenylalanine or tryptophan. The order of the fields is clone size, V gene, D gene, J gene, CDR3 DNA, CDR3 protein. The D gene is left open where the match is weak. Not every row has a clone size; where given, it reads once, few, many or a size class.

.	TRBV10-3	.	TRBJ2-1	TGTGCCATCAGTGAGTCCGAAGAGAGGAACGGCAATGAGCAGTTCTTC	CAISESEERNGNEQFF
.	TRBV27	TRBD1	TRBJ1-6	TGTGCCAGCAAAGCGACAGGGAATTCACCCCTCCACTTT	CASKATGNSPLHF
.	TRBV11-3	.	TRBJ2-3	TGTGCCAGCAGCCGCCTCCATCCCCCCGATACGCAGTATTTT	CASSRLHPPDTQYF
few	TRBV27	.	TRBJ2-7	TGTGCCAGCAGTTCCCTGTACGAGCAGTACTTC	CASSSLYEQYF
few	TRBV5-4	.	TRBJ1-2	TGTGCCAGCAGCTTGGCAGGGAACCCGTATGGCTACACCTTC	CASSLAGNPYGYTF
.	TRBV6-5	TRBD1	TRBJ1-1	TGTGCCAGCAGTTACGGACAGGGCAACACTGAAGCTTTCTTT	CASSYGQGNTEAFF
.	TRBV29-1	TRBD1	TRBJ2-5	TGCAGCGGCTCGACAGGGGGAGAGACCCAGTACTTC	CSGSTGGETQYF
few	TRBV12-3/TRBV12-4	.	TRBJ1-6	TGTGCCAGCAGTTTGGAGACAGTAAATAATTCACCCCTCCACTTT	CASSLETVNNSPLHF
few	TRBV20-1	.	TRBJ2-7	TGCAGTGCTAGAGTGAGGGACTACGAGCAGTACTTC	CSARVRDYEQYF
.	TRBV24-1	TRBD2	TRBJ2-1	TGTGCCACCAGTGATTTGATTGGGACTAGCGGGAGGAGGTATGAGCAGTTCTTC	CATSDLIGTSGRRYEQFF
.	TRBV6-5	TRBD2	TRBJ2-2	TGTGCCAGCAGTTACTCAACTAGCGGGGTTGCCGGGGAGCTGTTTTTT	CASSYSTSGVAGELFF
.	TRBV19	.	TRBJ1-5	TGTGCCAGTAGTATTCGAGGGGGAGTCGGTCGGCAGCCCCAGCATTTT	CASSIRGGVGRQPQHF
.	TRBV5-6	.	TRBJ2-5	TGTGCCAGCAGCCAAGAACACCCGAGCGAGACCCAGTACTTC	CASSQEHPSETQYF
.	TRBV4-3	.	TRBJ1-1	TGCGCCAGCAGCCAGGGGGAGGACACTGAAGCTTTCTTT	CASSQGEDTEAFF
.	TRBV6-2/TRBV6-3	TRBD2	TRBJ2-4	TGTGCCAGCAGTTACGAAGCGGGGGAAAACATTCAGTACTTC	CASSYEAGENIQYF
few	TRBV19	.	TRBJ2-7	TGTGCCAGTAGTAGAGCCGGGACAACCGACTACGAGCAGTACTTC	CASSRAGTTDYEQYF
medium-sized	TRBV27	TRBD1	TRBJ1-1	TGTGCCAGCAGTTGGACAGGGGACACTGAAGCTTTCTTT	CASSWTGDTEAFF
.	TRBV6-5	.	TRBJ1-4	TGTGCCAGCAGTTACTCGGTATTTGGGAACCTGAATGAAAAACTGTTTTTT	CASSYSVFGNLNEKLFF
few	TRBV29-1	.	TRBJ1-1	TGCAGCGGATCGGAAGGGTTTGGCTCTGAAGCTTTCTTT	CSGSEGFGSEAFF
.	TRBV27	TRBD2	TRBJ2-2	TGTGCCAGCAGCCGGGGGGCTAGCGGGAGCACGTTTCTCGGGGAGCTGTTTTTT	CASSRGASGSTFLGELFF
.	TRBV7-2	.	TRBJ2-7	TGTGCCAGCAGCTTAGCGCGGGACCCAGCCTACGAGCAGTACTTC	CASSLARDPAYEQYF
.	TRBV6-5	TRBD1	TRBJ1-4	TGTGCCAGCAGTTACTCGGGGACAGGGATACCAACTAATGAAAAACTGTTTTTT	CASSYSGTGIPTNEKLFF
large	TRBV27	TRBD2	TRBJ2-5	TGTGCCAGCAGGGTGGGGACTAGCGGCTCGGAGACCCAGTACTTC	CASRVGTSGSETQYF
.	TRBV6-5	.	TRBJ2-7	TGTGCCAGCAGTAGAGCCGGGGATAATCGTGAGCAGTACTTC	CASSRAGDNREQYF
few	TRBV5-4	TRBD1	TRBJ2-3	TGTGCCAGCAGCCAAGGACAGGGGGCGGAAGATACGCAGTATTTT	CASSQGQGAEDTQYF
.	TRBV11-3	.	TRBJ2-5	TGTGCCAGCAGCCCGATCGAGGGAGAGACCCAGTACTTC	CASSPIEGETQYF
few	TRBV27	TRBD2	TRBJ2-1	TGTGCCAGTGCACCACTAGCGGGTCCTTCCTACAATGAGCAGTTCTTC	CASAPLAGPSYNEQFF
.	TRBV6-2/TRBV6-3	.	TRBJ2-3	TGTGCCAGCAGTTACCTTACAGGCTTTATCCCAGATACGCAGTATTTT	CASSYLTGFIPDTQYF
few	TRBV6-2/TRBV6-3	TRBD1	TRBJ2-1	TGTGCCAGCAGTTACCCTTCAGGGGGCGTTAGGTTTGGCAATGAGCAGTTCTTC	CASSYPSGGVRFGNEQFF
.	TRBV30	TRBD1	TRBJ2-1	TGTGCCTGGGGGACAGGGCGTGATGAGCAGTTCTTC	CAWGTGRDEQFF
few	TRBV6-5	TRBD1	TRBJ2-4	TGTGCCAGCAGATTAAACAGGGGCGGGAAAAACATTCAGTACTTC	CASRLNRGGKNIQYF
few	TRBV10-3	TRBD2	TRBJ2-3	TGTGCCATCACCGGACAAGCGGGGGGCGGGACAGATACGCAGTATTTT	CAITGQAGGGTDTQYF
.	TRBV19	TRBD1	TRBJ1-5	TGTGCCAGGCAGGACAGGGGAAGGGGCAATCAGCCCCAGCATTTT	CARQDRGRGNQPQHF
.	TRBV13	TRBD2	TRBJ2-7	TGTGCCAGCAGCTCAACCGGACTAGCGGGGCGTTCCCACGAGCAGTACTTC	CASSSTGLAGRSHEQYF
.	TRBV5-6	.	TRBJ2-7	TGCGCCAGCAGCTTGGCCCAGGGCCACGAGCAGTACTTC	CASSLAQGHEQYF
.	TRBV19	TRBD1	TRBJ2-2	TGTGCCAGTAGTCCGACAGGGGGCACCGGGGAGCTGTTTTTT	CASSPTGGTGELFF
.	TRBV19	.	TRBJ2-2	TGTGCCAGTAGCGGTAGGCCCACCACCGGGGAGCTGTTTTTT	CASSGRPTTGELFF
few	TRBV18	.	TRBJ2-1	TGTGCCAGCTCACCACCTGGGATTGAGCAGTTCTTC	CASSPPGIEQFF
few	TRBV6-2/TRBV6-3	TRBD1	TRBJ1-2	TGTGCCAGCAGTTACCGCACAGGGGTAGACGGCTACACCTTC	CASSYRTGVDGYTF
.	TRBV6-6	.	TRBJ2-1	TGTGCCAGCAGGGGACCGGGGGGCTTGAATGAGCAGTTCTTC	CASRGPGGLNEQFF
once	TRBV7-2	TRBD1	TRBJ1-4	TGTGCCAGCAGCTTTTCCGGGACAGGGGATGAAAAACTGTTTTTT	CASSFSGTGDEKLFF
.	TRBV27	.	TRBJ2-2	TGTGCCAGCAGTTTCACGGTTCTCGGGGAGCTGTTTTTT	CASSFTVLGELFF